This T cell receptor (beta chain) came from a study of cytomegalovirus exposure and HLA in healthy donors. About this clone itself: The antigen is unknown.

Primers for the PCR totalled 60 Vbeta and 13 Jbeta. Clones were sequenced by immunoSEQ multiplex PCR, and TCRdb holds only the in-frame ones, with some missing. The sample has under 150,000 clones, around 80% seen once; the top ten hold roughly 2.5%. Notes on the study in general: Being productive about 87% or about 30% of the time was typical of most TCR beta V segments in an earlier analysis. CMV serostatus was the sole immune exposure data available. DRB1 showed the most TCR associations and HLA-C the fewest in a later analysis, as rates varied by HLA locus. Presence/absence analyses assumed roughly uniform sequencing depth across donors.

This CDR3 is 14 amino acids long. Trimming removed 7 bases from V and 6 bases from J; junction bases left unmatched: 8. CDR1 is GTSNPN and CDR2 is SVGIG in the germline V gene (reference sequence). This rearrangement joins TRBV30 to TRBJ2-1; 11 bases align to TRBD2. The receptor was derived from a boy younger than 10 in good health and CMV-seronegative. Sequencing input: PBMCs. Here the CDR3 DNA reads TGTGCCTCCCTCCTAGCGGGGGGCCGCAATGAGCAGTTCTTC. Protein sequence: CASLLAGGRNEQFF.